Given below is one T cell receptor (beta chain) in context. What it binds is unknown. TCR alpha and TCR beta cDNA libraries carrying sample barcodes and UMIs came from 5'RACE with constant-segment primers. TCRdb passed the 5' RACE reads through MiXCR, listing each CDR3 protein once. The sample yields approximately 500,000 distinct CDR3 sequences, more than 20% seen once. Germline CDR1 is MNHEY and CDR2 is SVGAGI. The CDR3 consists of 15 residues. The V segment lost 5 bases and the J segment 2 bases; nucleotides outside the gene matches: 5. The data stem from a study of T-cell memory formation after mild COVID-19. Across the study: Clusters were largely donor specific. Study-level findings and limits: Later expanders leaned CD4+, whereas day 15 to 85 contracting clones were balanced CD4/CD8. Specificity for SARS-CoV-2 was not confirmed among the second-wave clones peaking on day 37.

Sequences were obtained from PBMCs or a T cell subset sorted from them (not recorded which). The rearrangement uses TRBV6-5 and TRBJ2-2; TRBD2 aligns across 7 bases. This TCR derives from an adult woman who had mild COVID-19 (a few samples of this study predate the infection). Cell type and time point are not known. CDR3 sequence (DNA): TGTGCCAGCAGTAAAAGCGGGATAAACACCGGGGAGCTGTTTTTT. Its translation: CASSKSGINTGELFF.